What follows is one T cell receptor beta chain and its context. Individual cDNA molecules were tagged with unique molecular identifiers, the study reported. TCRdb reanalysed the 5' RACE reads using MiXCR and keeps one entry per CDR3 protein. Of roughly 90,000 distinct CDR3 sequences in the sample, under 15% were seen once. The data originate from a study of early T cells in non-severe SARS-CoV-2 infection. V dropped 1 base and J dropped 9 bases, with 18 bases sitting between them. The CDR3 length is 15 residues. Germline V lookup: CDR1 LGHDT, CDR2 YNNKEL (reference sequence). This TCR derives from an adult who was a healthcare worker with PCR-confirmed SARS-CoV-2 infection or an uninfected control (not recorded which). The sequencing sample was made of whole blood. The chain combines TRBV3-1 with TRBJ2-5; D may be TRBD2 (6 bases). Here the CDR3 reads CASSQVRSGGGAQYF. The CDR3, as DNA: TGTGCCAGCAGCCAAGTCCGTAGCGGAGGAGGGGCCCAGTACTTC.